The text below deals with one TCR beta chain. No cognate antigen has been identified for it. No clone much larger than this one lies a single base away; base qualities are absent. This sample was included in a study of cytomegalovirus exposure and HLA in healthy donors (TCRdb year 2017). About the study as a whole: An earlier analysis of roughly 570 of the donors reported 276 Gb of sequence data and approximately 120 million unique TCR beta sequences obtained from around 170 million T cells. An earlier analysis of 500 to 650 of the donors applied high-throughput TCR beta sequencing to assess whether each TCR beta V gene segment acted as functional or pseudogenic. Among roughly 400 genotyped donors of the cohort, an average of roughly 230,000 unique TCR beta nucleotide sequences was sequenced per donor, of which roughly 17% were non-productive. A separate validation cohort of roughly 120 different subjects was used in addition to the roughly 700-subject first cohort. An early release that covered about 600 HLA-typed donors contained 250 to 350 gigabases of sequencing data and tens of millions of unique TCR sequences. All discovery cohort repertoires had been generated on a single sequencing platform. The number of typed donors differed by locus: about 620-640 for A, B, C, DRB1 and DQB1; 500 to 550 for DQA1; some 590 for DPA1; and 400 to 480 for DPB1. To study patterns of TCR occurrence, a later analysis re-analyzed previously published TCR beta repertoires from 700 or so donors and added high-resolution HLA genotyping. Alongside the repertoire data, information on donor age, sex, ethnicity and CMV serostatus was compiled. Among the roughly 380 genotyped donors, around 81% belonged to the genetic ancestry cluster associated with self-reported Caucasian donors. The study used immunosequencing to profile the T cell repertoires of several hundred subjects and linked those repertoires to cytomegalovirus serostatus. The aim of the study was to test whether cataloging public T cell receptors could identify signatures of past pathogen exposure. Class I and class II HLA loci were covered by the typing at four-digit resolution. To predict cytomegalovirus infection status, the study combined high-throughput TCR immunosequencing, statistical association of individual TCRs with disease status, and machine learning. A later genetic analysis took genome-wide SNP genotypes for about 55% of the roughly 670 donors and used that subset as a discovery cohort. Rather than using new phenotypic data, the later analysis identified candidate immune exposures from TCR beta sequences and from how often those sequences occurred across donors. Roughly five DR-DQ haplotypes were handled as single units for association and clustering because linkage in the cohort was strong.

Trimming costs V 3 bases and J 2 bases, and their ends lie 22 bases apart. Based on the germline V gene (reference sequence), the CDR1 and CDR2 sequences are SGHKS and YYEKEE. Spanning cysteine to phenylalanine, the CDR3 consists of 18 amino acids. Only CDR3 DNA is held: 54 bases, read in frame from base 1. The cohort consisted of 670 or so healthy bone marrow donors. At the time of sampling, every cohort member was nominally healthy, though immune exposures that went unrecorded were likely present. The donor was CMV seronegative and belonged to the group of 320 or so seronegative cohort members. A peripheral blood sample was provided by each donor, and peripheral blood mononuclear cells were used for TCR beta sequencing. The Qiagen DNeasy Blood Extraction Kit was used to extract genomic DNA from the blood cell samples. Here is what the overall study found, with its caveats: Broadly in line with IMGT annotations, most TCR beta V segments showed up in productive rearrangements about 90% or about 30% of the time in an earlier analysis of some 590 of the donors. While some public TCRs were present in many individuals, most TCR sequences turned up only very rarely across donors. In a later genetic analysis, a missense DCLRE1C variant was associated with V-gene and J-gene trimming of TCR beta chains, and the association was replicated in an independent cohort. A further reported finding was that TCR beta sequences accurately predicted the HLA-A and HLA-B alleles for most subjects in the first cohort. It was suggested by the authors that the approach could potentially be generalized to other disease states and immunological phenotypes. At a false discovery rate of 0.05, a later analysis linked fewer than 20,000 TCR beta sequences to specific HLA alleles. HLA typing was unavailable for some donors at each locus, so association tests used only the typed subset. In this cohort, only TCR beta chains were sequenced, and detectable features were limited by the absence of alpha or paired-chain data. Compared with the approximately 720-donor mean, donors in an Asian-associated ancestry cluster had fewer N-insertions in productive TCRs, according to a later genetic analysis. A total of 164 TCR beta chains were listed by the study as associated with cytomegalovirus. Linkage disequilibrium might explain the correlated functional status among segregating V segments, but an unknown experimental factor could not be ruled out. The classifier was reported to diagnose cytomegalovirus status with high specificity and sensitivity in both the original cohort and the validation cohort. In a later analysis, the rate of TCR association differed among HLA loci, with DRB1 alleles having the most associated TCRs and HLA-C alleles having the fewest. A cluster of highly shared sequence variants was judged likely to represent a technical artifact of the sequencing pipeline. In vitro tests confirmed that a few of the cytomegalovirus-associated TCR beta chains recognize cytomegalovirus antigens. Presence/absence analyses assumed roughly uniform sequencing depth across donors, an assumption that may not hold. In a later analysis, several top co-occurrence clusters were reported to appear linked to parvovirus B19, influenza, CMV and Epstein-Barr virus. In a later analysis, most CMV-associated TCR beta chains were found to appear HLA-restricted, with HLA associations seemingly driven largely by CMV exposure. In a later analysis, HLA-associated TCR beta chains showed more clonal expansion and lower generation probabilities than non-associated chains that were equally common. Because the 87-base-pair reads could not distinguish some IMGT-functional V segments, including TRBV6-2 and TRBV6-3, those segments were excluded. CMV serostatus was the only immune exposure information available for the cohort. Because counts were too low, 15 to 20 rarely observed V segments, including chromosome 9 orphons, were left out of the earlier analysis of 587 of the donors. When HLA alleles, especially DR and DQ, strongly co-occurred, TCR associations were difficult to assign to individual alleles.

Libraries were constructed by the immunoSEQ multiplex PCR assay. For the multiplex PCR, a mixture combining 60 forward primers for TCR Vbeta segments and 13 reverse primers for TCR Jbeta segments was used. The CDR3 region of rearranged TCR beta genes was amplified from genomic DNA with a multiplex PCR assay. On the Illumina HiSeq System, the amplified TCR beta libraries were sequenced as 87-base-pair reads. The paper's data handling went like this. A later analysis tallied approximately 87 million unique TCR beta chains across the approximately 670 repertoires, and approximately 11 million of those chains were shared by two or more donors. A nearest-neighbor algorithm error-corrected the raw reads and collapsed the reads into unique sequences, merging closely related sequences to remove PCR and sequencing errors. CDR3 sequences were aligned to IMGT reference sequences to assign V, D and J gene segments. For a sequence to be retained, a match of at least six nucleotides to both a V gene segment and a J gene segment was required. Rearrangements were called productive when the CDR3 lacked stop codons and stayed in frame with V and J; all others were non-productive. Following IMGT convention, CDR3 was defined as the stretch from the second conserved V-encoded cysteine to the conserved J-encoded phenylalanine. Sequences without an unambiguous match to a single V gene segment were excluded from the earlier analysis of 500 to 700 of the donors. An earlier analysis of over 450 of the donors classified V segments as functional when productive rearrangements were above 56.7% and as segregating when the standard deviation between donors was above 5%. A statistical classification framework was built for diagnosing cytomegalovirus status from the catalog of TCR beta chain sequences. In a later analysis, TCR nucleotide sequences were compared against IMGT/GENE-DB human TR gene sequences so that V and J genes could be assigned. A later analysis assigned CDR3 sequences and most-parsimonious VDJ recombination scenarios with the TCRdist pipeline. In a later analysis, each TCR beta chain was defined by its CDR3 amino acid sequence together with its V-gene family, and reads lacking a unique V-gene family were excluded. A later analysis removed 450 to 600 highly shared, low-generation-probability nucleotide sequences to deal with suspected cross-contamination and a sequencing artifact. In a later analysis, a clonal expansion index was calculated for each public chain from normalized within-repertoire ranks of inferred template counts. In a later analysis, generation probabilities were computed with a VDJ recombination model fitted to out-of-frame rearrangements, and the resulting probabilities were checked against IGoR. In a later analysis, TCR-TCR, TCR-HLA and TCR-CMV co-occurrence was scored with hypergeometric tests, and a repertoire-size bias correction was applied to TCR pairs. To estimate false discovery rates, a later analysis permuted the HLA or CMV assignments 20 times. In a later analysis, co-occurring TCRs were grouped with DBSCAN, and TCRdist sequence similarity was added when clustering was performed within HLA-allele-positive subsets. Repertoires with fewer than 30,000 or more than 120,000 public chains, plus five repertoires with anomalous nucleotide sharing, were excluded from co-occurrence clustering. The clones in this table, taken by TCRdb from immuneACCESS, are in-frame only. Not every clone is retained; where verified, under half of the shortfall comes from an unresolved V gene, and the cause of the rest is unknown. V and J calls and clone size follow that table, whereas D and trimming were derived from the DNA. This sample gives fewer than 150,000 clones in total; around 75% of them show up just once. The ten most abundant clones make up under 3.5% of the sample.

Sequenced material: PBMCs. The clonotype originates from a man in his thirties or forties in good health and CMV-seronegative. Recombination connected TRBV5-5 to TRBJ2-3, with the identity of the D gene unclear. The nucleotides read TGTGCCAGCAGCTCCGCTAGTCGGGTACACGTAAACACAGATACGCAGTATTTT. Translation gives CASSSASRVHVNTDTQYF.